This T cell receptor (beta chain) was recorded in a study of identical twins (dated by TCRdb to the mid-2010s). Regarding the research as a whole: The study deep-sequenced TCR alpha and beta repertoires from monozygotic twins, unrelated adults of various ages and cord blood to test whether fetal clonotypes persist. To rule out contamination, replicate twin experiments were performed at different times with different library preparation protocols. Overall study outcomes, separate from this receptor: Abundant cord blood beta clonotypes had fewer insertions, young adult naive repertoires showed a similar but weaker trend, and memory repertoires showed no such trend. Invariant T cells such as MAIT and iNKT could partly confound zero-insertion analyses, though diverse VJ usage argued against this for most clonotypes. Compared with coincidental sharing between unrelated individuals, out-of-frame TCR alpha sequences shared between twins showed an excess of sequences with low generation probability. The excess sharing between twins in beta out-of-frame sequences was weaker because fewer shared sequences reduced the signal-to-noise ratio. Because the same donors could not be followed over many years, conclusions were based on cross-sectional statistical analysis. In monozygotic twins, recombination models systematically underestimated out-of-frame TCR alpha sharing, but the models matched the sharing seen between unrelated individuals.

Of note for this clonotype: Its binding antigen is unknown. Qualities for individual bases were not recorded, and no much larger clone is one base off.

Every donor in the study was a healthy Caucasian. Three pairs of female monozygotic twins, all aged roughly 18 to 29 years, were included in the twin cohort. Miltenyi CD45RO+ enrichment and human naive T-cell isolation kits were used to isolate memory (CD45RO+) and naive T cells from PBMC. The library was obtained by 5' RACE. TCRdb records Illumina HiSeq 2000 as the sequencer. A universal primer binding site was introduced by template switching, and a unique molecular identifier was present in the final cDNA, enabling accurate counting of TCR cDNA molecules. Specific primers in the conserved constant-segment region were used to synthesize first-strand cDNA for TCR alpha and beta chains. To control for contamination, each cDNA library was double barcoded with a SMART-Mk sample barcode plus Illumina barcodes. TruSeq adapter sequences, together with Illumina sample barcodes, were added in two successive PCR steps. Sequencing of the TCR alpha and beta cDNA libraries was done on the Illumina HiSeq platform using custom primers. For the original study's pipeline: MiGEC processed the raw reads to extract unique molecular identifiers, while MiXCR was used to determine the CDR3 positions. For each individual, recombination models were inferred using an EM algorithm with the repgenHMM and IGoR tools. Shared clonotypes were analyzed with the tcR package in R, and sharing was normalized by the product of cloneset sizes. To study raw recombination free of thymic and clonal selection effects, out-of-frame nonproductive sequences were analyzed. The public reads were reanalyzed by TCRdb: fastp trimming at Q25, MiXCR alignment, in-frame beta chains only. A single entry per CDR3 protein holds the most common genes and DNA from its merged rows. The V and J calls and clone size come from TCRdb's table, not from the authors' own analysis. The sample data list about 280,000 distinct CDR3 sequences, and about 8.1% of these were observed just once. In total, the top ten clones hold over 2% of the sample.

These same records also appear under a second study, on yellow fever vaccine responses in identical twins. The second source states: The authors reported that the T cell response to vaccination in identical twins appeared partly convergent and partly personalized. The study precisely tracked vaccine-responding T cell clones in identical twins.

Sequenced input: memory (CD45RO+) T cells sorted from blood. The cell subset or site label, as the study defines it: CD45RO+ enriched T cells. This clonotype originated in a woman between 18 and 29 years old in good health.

The CDR3 protein is CASSGDRVSPLHF. The base sequence is TGTGCCAGCAGTGGGGACAGGGTTTCACCCCTCCACTTT. This chain joins TRBV27 to TRBJ1-6, with 9 middle bases fitting TRBD1. From cysteine to phenylalanine, the CDR3 is 13 amino acids long. Here the CDR3 DNA is all that survives: 39 bases in frame from base 1. Unmatched junction bases come to 2, with V trimmed by 5 bases and J by 9 bases. From a lookup of the germline V gene (reference sequence), CDR1 and CDR2 are MNHEY and SMNVEV.